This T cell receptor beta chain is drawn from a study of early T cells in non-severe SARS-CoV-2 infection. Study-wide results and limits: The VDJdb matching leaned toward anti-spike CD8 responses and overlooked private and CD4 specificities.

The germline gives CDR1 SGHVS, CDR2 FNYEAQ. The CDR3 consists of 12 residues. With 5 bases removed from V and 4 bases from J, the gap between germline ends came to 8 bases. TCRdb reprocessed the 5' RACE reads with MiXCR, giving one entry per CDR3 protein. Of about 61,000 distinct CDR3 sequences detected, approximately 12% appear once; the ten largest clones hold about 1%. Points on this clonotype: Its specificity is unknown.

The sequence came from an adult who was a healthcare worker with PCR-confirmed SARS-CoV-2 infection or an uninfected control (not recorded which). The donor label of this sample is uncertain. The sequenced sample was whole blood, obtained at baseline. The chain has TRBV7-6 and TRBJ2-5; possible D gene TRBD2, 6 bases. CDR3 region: CASSRRGETQYF. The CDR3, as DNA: TGTGCCAGCAGCCGGAGGGGAGAGACCCAGTACTTC.